This T cell receptor beta chain was found in a study of blood T cell repertoires in COVID-19. A single count supports this clone. The age range of participants was about 18 to 95 years, with residence in fewer than 25 US areas. Donors were grouped by their self-reported clinical history. The authors' processing: For nucleated cells, counts were estimated from reference gene primer amplification. Sequencing was performed with immunoSEQ multiplex PCR; in TCRdb, only in-frame clones are kept and a portion is missing. The V and J calls and the clone size are those of that table, but D and trimming were determined from the DNA. This sample has some 240,000 clones, with approximately 89% found just once. The CDR3 has 15 amino acids. Germline CDR1 SNHLY, CDR2 FYNNEI. V gave up 8 bases and J gave up 5 bases, with 16 bases separating them.

The origin of this receptor is a woman in her 40s who had been exposed to COVID-19. The chain joins TRBV2 to TRBJ1-6; D remains ambiguous. Input material: PBMCs or T cells enriched from blood (not recorded which). The CDR3 loop reads CASGKVGSDNSPLHF. The DNA for the CDR3 is TGTGCCAGCGGAAAGGTGGGGAGTGATAATTCACCCCTCCACTTT.